The 19 T cell receptor beta chains listed next were all sequenced from one sample in a study of T cells in Graves' hyperthyroidism and ophthalmopathy. TCR beta CDR3 sequences were amplified from RNA transcripts. The HTBI primer set drove a first-round RT-PCR of the TCR CDR3. TCRdb recomputed calls from the multiplex PCR reads with MiXCR, one row per CDR3 protein. The sample carries about 640,000 distinct CDR3 sequences, around 13% recorded once. Sequencing was carried out using blood. Receptor source: a woman aged 50 to 60 with Graves' ophthalmopathy.

The V gene is TRBV6-5, the J gene TRBJ2-1; 11 nucleotides line up with TRBD1. V lost 2 bases and J lost 7; bases outside the gene matches: 10. The CDR3 runs to 17 residues. Germline V gene lookup returns CDR1 MNHEY and CDR2 SVGAGI. Here the CDR3 reads CASSYPRGQGESNEQFF. The CDR3 nucleotides read TGTGCCAGCAGTTACCCCCGGGGACAGGGGGAGTCAAATGAGCAGTTCTTC.

As for this clonotype: A much larger clone differs from this one at a single base, so this may be a read error. The J gene is TRBJ2-5, the V gene TRBV20-1; D gene ambiguous. The J call may be mistaken, given a closer DNA end match to TRBJ2-1. Germline CDR1 and CDR2: DFQATT and SNEGSKA (reference sequence). The CDR3 runs 14 residues. The CDR3 coding sequence is TGCAGTGCTAGGCGACTTTTGAGTGGAGAGACCCAGTTCTTC. Protein product: CSARRLLSGETQFF.

This clonotype was observed a few times. The V call is TRBV20-1, the J call TRBJ2-7, with TRBD2 identical over 8 bases. Germline assignment: CDR1 DFQATT and CDR2 SNEGSKA (reference sequence). Trimming took 0 bases from V and 3 from J; bases not matched to a gene: 4. The CDR3 loop spans 14 amino acids. CDR3 bases: TGCAGTGCTAGAGAAGGTAGCGGGATCTACGAGCAGTACTTC. Encoded protein: CSAREGSGIYEQYF.

This clonotype has only a few counts. The J gene is TRBJ2-2, the V gene TRBV15; D is uncertain. The V gene's germline CDR1 is LNHNV and CDR2 YYDKDF (reference sequence). The CDR3 contains 13 residues. Trimming removed 0 bases at V and 5 bases at J, with 4 bases between. The CDR3 DNA follows: TGTGCCACCAGCAGAGAAAGTACCGGGGAGCTGTTTTTT. Protein: CATSRESTGELFF.

The V gene is TRBV14, the J gene TRBJ2-1; 8 bases match TRBD2. The ends lost 5 bases at V and 5 bases at J; junction bases unmatched: 11. Germline CDR1 is SGHDN and CDR2 is FVKESK. CDR3 length: 16 amino acids. CDR3 in amino acids: CASSYFGGGTHNEQFF. The CDR3 DNA is TGTGCCAGCAGCTACTTCGGGGGGGGAACCCACAATGAGCAGTTCTTC. The complete variable domain, with remaining parts taken from reference TRBV14 and TRBJ2-1, reads EAGVTQFPSHSVIEKGQTVTLRCDPISGHDNLYWYRRVMGKEIKFLLHFVKESKQDESGMPNNRFLAERTGGTYSTLKVQPAELEDSGVYFCASSYFGGGTHNEQFFGPGTRLTVL.

This clonotype appeared many times. The J gene is TRBJ2-1, the V gene TRBV7-6, with 7 bases that match TRBD1. CDR3 length equals 13 residues. CDR1 is SGHVS, CDR2 FNYEAQ, per germline. V lost 2 bases, J lost 7 bases, and 2 bases stayed unmatched. CDR3 loop: CASSLRGRNEQFF. The CDR3 DNA reads TGTGCCAGCAGCTTAAGGGGGCGGAATGAGCAGTTCTTC.

In its sample, this clonotype was seen many times. This chain joins TRBV15 and TRBJ1-5, with a weak D call TRBD1 (5 bases). The CDR3 runs 17 residues. Trimming took 0 bases from V and 5 from J, leaving 17 bases between them. Germline CDR1 is LNHNV and CDR2 is YYDKDF (reference sequence). In DNA, the CDR3 is TGTGCCACCAGCAGAGAACCTATTACAGGACCGTATCAGCCCCAGCATTTT. Its translation is CATSREPITGPYQPQHF.

This clonotype appeared many times. The J gene is TRBJ2-7, the V gene TRBV18; the D is unclear. Trimming removed 0 bases from V and 3 bases from J, with 6 bases in between. CDR1 is KGHSH and CDR2 is LQKENI in the germline V gene. The CDR3 length is 13 residues. CDR3 amino acids: CASSPPYIYEQYF. As DNA, the CDR3 is TGTGCCAGCTCACCACCTTACATCTACGAGCAGTACTTC.

This clonotype has ten or more counts. The CDR3 coding sequence is TGTGCCAGCAACCGGGACAGGGTATTTGATACGCAGTATTTT. It is translated as CASNRDRVFDTQYF. The chain links TRBV28 to TRBJ2-3, with 9 bases matching TRBD1. The junction had 8 bases not matched to a gene; V was cut back by 7 bases and J by 6 bases. This CDR3 spans 14 amino acids. The germline V gene has CDR1 MDHEN and CDR2 SYDVKM.

V usage is TRBV27 and J usage is TRBJ1-1; 12 positions match TRBD1. V lost 5 bases and J lost 6; bases outside the gene matches: 7. This CDR3 has 15 residues. CDR1 and CDR2 (germline): MNHEY, SMNVEV (reference sequence). The CDR3 is CASSNRDRGRSEAFF. DNA for the CDR3: TGTGCCAGCAGTAACCGGGACAGGGGGCGATCTGAAGCTTTCTTT.

This clonotype is a singleton in its sample. The V gene is TRBV19, the J gene TRBJ1-5, with TRBD1 identical over 7 bases. The CDR3 is 16 amino acids. V gave up 3 bases and J gave up 0 bases; unmatched junction bases: 5. In germline, CDR1 is LNHDA, CDR2 SQIVND (reference sequence). For the CDR3, the DNA is TGTGCCAGTAGTATGGGACAGCTAATTAGCAATCAGCCCCAGCATTTT. Translating it yields CASSMGQLISNQPQHF. The entire variable domain, with the rest obtained from reference TRBV19 and TRBJ1-5, is as follows: DGGITQSPKYLFRKEGQNVTLSCEQNLNHDAMYWYRQDPGQGLRLIYYSQIVNDFQKGDIAEGYSVSREKKESFPLTVTSAQKNPTAFYLCASSMGQLISNQPQHFGDGTRLSIL.

This clonotype was recorded a few times. V and J are TRBV5-1 and TRBJ2-2; 7 nucleotides align to TRBD2. The CDR3 runs to 15 residues. Germline V gives CDR1 SGHRS, CDR2 YFSETQ. V was pared by 3 bases and J by 2 bases, with 4 bases of the junction left unmatched. As DNA, the CDR3 is TGCGCCAGCAGCTCCGTAGCGGGTAACACCGGGGAGCTGTTTTTT. Protein product: CASSSVAGNTGELFF.

The V gene is TRBV19, the J gene TRBJ2-2, with TRBD1 as a possible D gene (6 bases). Germline loops: CDR1 LNHDA, CDR2 SQIVND (reference sequence). The CDR3 extends over 16 amino acids. V was shortened by 4 bases and J by 1 base, with 13 bases between the two germline ends. In nucleotides, the CDR3 is TGTGCCAGTAGTAGTGGGACACCTATGAACACCGGGGAGCTGTTTTTT. Translated: CASSSGTPMNTGELFF. Drawing the rest from reference TRBV19 and TRBJ2-2, the complete variable domain is DGGITQSPKYLFRKEGQNVTLSCEQNLNHDAMYWYRQDPGQGLRLIYYSQIVNDFQKGDIAEGYSVSREKKESFPLTVTSAQKNPTAFYLCASSSGTPMNTGELFFGEGSRLTVL.

This clonotype was observed at least ten times. At one end the junction does not follow the germline gene, possibly because of a read error. V gene TRBV7-9 combines with J gene TRBJ2-1, with no clear D. The CDR3 extends over 13 amino acids. CDR1 and CDR2 from the germline V gene are SEHNR and FQNEAQ (reference sequence). CDR3 residues: CASSVAGYNEQFF. Here the CDR3 DNA reads TGTGCCAGCAGCGTAGCCGGATACAATGAGCAGTTCTTC. The variable domain in full, completed from reference TRBV7-9 and TRBJ2-1, reads DTGVSQNPRHKITKRGQNVTFRCDPISEHNRLYWYRQTLGQGPEFLTYFQNEAQLEKSRLLSDRFSAERPKGSFSTLEIQRTEQGDSAMYLCASSVAGYNEQFFGPGTRLTVL.

This clonotype was counted a few times. The rearrangement uses TRBV9 and TRBJ2-7, with 8 bases lining up with TRBD1. CDR1 is SGDLS, CDR2 YYNGEE, per germline. CDR3 size: 17 residues. The junction had 10 bases not matched to a gene; V was cut back by 0 bases and J by 2 bases. The CDR3 loop is CASSVADSGGSAYEQYF. The CDR3 nucleotides are TGTGCCAGCAGCGTAGCCGACTCAGGGGGCTCTGCCTACGAGCAGTACTTC.

This clonotype occurred many times. The rearrangement links TRBV18 to TRBJ1-1; D gene ambiguous. V was trimmed by 1 base and J by 1 base, leaving 13 bases between them. This CDR3 comprises 16 residues. Germline V gene lookup returns CDR1 KGHSH and CDR2 LQKENI. CDR3 amino acids: CASSPLAGQANTEAFF. CDR3 DNA: TGTGCCAGCTCACCACTTGCTGGGCAGGCGAACACTGAAGCTTTCTTT.

Only one count was recorded for this clonotype. An end of the junction differs from the germline gene, which may be a read error. CDR3 coding DNA: TGTACCAGCAGTGAGGTTTCCGGGACAGGTGGGAACACTGAGGCTTTCTTT. This codes for CTSSEVSGTGGNTEAFF. The chain is built from TRBV25-1 and TRBJ1-1, with 8 bases fitting TRBD1. CDR1 is MGHDK, CDR2 SYGVNS, per germline. This CDR3 is built from 17 residues. The whole variable domain, filled in from reference TRBV25-1 and TRBJ1-1, reads EADIYQTPRYLVIGTGKKITLECSQTMGHDKMYWYQQDPGMELHLIHYSYGVNSTEKGDLSSESTVSRIRTEHFPLTLESARPSHTSQYLCTSSEVSGTGGNTEAFFGQGTRLTVV.

The table lists this clonotype with a few counts. The rearrangement uses TRBV9 and TRBJ2-3; 14 nucleotides match TRBD2. V lost 3 bases, J lost 4 bases, and 4 bases stayed unmatched. The germline V gene encodes CDR1 SGDLS and CDR2 YYNGEE. This CDR3 has 16 amino acids. CDR3 sequence reads: CASSATSGRAADTQYF. CDR3 coding DNA: TGTGCCAGCAGCGCGACTAGCGGGAGGGCCGCAGATACGCAGTATTTT.

This clonotype came up many times. The V call is TRBV3-1, the J call TRBJ2-2, with a tentative D call TRBD1 (5 bases). Germline CDR1 is LGHDT and CDR2 is YNNKEL (reference sequence). With 1 base removed from V and 7 bases from J, the gap between germline ends came to 10 bases. The length of the CDR3 is 14 residues. This chain's CDR3 is CASSQGQGLGELFF. In nucleotides, the CDR3 is TGTGCCAGCAGCCAAGGGCAGGGCCTCGGGGAGCTGTTTTTT.